This T cell receptor (beta chain) was recovered during a study of T cell clonotyping in hematopoietic cell transplantation. This clone was detected only once. Using immunoSEQ multiplex PCR, the repertoire was profiled, and TCRdb retains in-frame clones only, with some absent. The table lists approximately 50,000 clones, over 75% of them singletons. The time point denotes: recipient sample about 28 days before transplant, after cytoreduction. The V gene's germline CDR1 is LGHNA and CDR2 YNFKEQ. The CDR3 runs 15 residues. Trimming took 6 bases from V and 0 from J, leaving 12 bases between them. The sequencing here drew on peripheral blood mononuclear cells, taken before stem cell transplant. The chain is built from TRBV4-2 and TRBJ1-5, with D perhaps TRBD1 (5 bases). The sequence came from a man aged 60 to 75 with biphenotypic leukemia. Some clones in this sample may be carry-over from other donors' samples. Here the CDR3 DNA reads TGTGCCAGCAGACACGCGGGGGATAGCAATCAGCCCCAGCATTTT. It yields the protein CASRHAGDSNQPQHF.